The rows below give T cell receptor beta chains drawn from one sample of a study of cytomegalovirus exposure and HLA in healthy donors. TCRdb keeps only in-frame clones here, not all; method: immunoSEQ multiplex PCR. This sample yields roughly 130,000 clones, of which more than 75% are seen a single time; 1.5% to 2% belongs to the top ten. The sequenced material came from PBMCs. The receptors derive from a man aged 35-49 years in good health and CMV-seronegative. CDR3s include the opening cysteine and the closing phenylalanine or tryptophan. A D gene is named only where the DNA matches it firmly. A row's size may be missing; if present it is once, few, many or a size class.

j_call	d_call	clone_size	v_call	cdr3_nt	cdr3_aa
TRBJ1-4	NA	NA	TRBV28	TGTGCCAGCAGTTTCCGGGGACTTACTAATGAAAAACTGTTTTTT	CASSFRGLTNEKLFF
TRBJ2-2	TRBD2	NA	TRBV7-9	TGTGCCAGCAGCTTACCTCGGGGGGAATCGAACACCGGGGAGCTGTTTTTT	CASSLPRGESNTGELFF
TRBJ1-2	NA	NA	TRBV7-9	TGTGCCAGCGGGCTACAGGGTGCGTCCTCAAGATATGGCTACACCTTC	CASGLQGASSRYGYTF
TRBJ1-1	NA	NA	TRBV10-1	TGCGCCAGCAGTGAGGGGGCTAACACTGAAGCTTTCTTT	CASSEGANTEAFF
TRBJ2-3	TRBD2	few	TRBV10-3	TGTGCCATCAGTGAGGGCGGGGGGACAACAGATACGCAGTATTTT	CAISEGGGTTDTQYF
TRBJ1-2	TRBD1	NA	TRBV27	TGTGCCAGCATCAATAGACAGGGAGGCTACACCTTC	CASINRQGGYTF
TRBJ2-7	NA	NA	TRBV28	TGTGCCAGCCGGGTCAGCTCCTACGAGCAGTACTTC	CASRVSSYEQYF
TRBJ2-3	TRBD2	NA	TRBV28	TGTGCCAGCAGTTTGCGACTAGCCGATACGCAGTATTTT	CASSLRLADTQYF
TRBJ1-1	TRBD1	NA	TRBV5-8	TGTGCCAGCAGCTTGGGCGACAGGGGGAACACTGAAGCTTTCTTT	CASSLGDRGNTEAFF
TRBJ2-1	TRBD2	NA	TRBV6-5	TGTGCCAGCTCTCCTGGCGGGGGGAACATGGAGCAGTTCTTC	CASSPGGGNMEQFF
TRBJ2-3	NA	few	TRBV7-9	TGTTCCAGCAGCTCCCCGGGGACAGATACGCAGTATTTT	CSSSSPGTDTQYF
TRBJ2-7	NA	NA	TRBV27	TGTGCCAGCAGTTTCCAGTTTGGGGACACCTCCTACGAGCAGTACTTC	CASSFQFGDTSYEQYF
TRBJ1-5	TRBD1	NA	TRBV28	TGTGCCAGCAGGGGGGGACAGTTTAGCAATCAGCCCCAGCATTTT	CASRGGQFSNQPQHF
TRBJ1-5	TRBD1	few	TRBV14	TGTGCCAGCAGCGTGACAGGGGAGTCGCCCCAGCATTTT	CASSVTGESPQHF
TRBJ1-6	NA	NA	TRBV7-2	TGTGCCAGCAGCTTATTGGCAGGGGCTGGTAATTCACCCCTCCACTTT	CASSLLAGAGNSPLHF
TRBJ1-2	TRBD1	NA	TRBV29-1	TGCAGCGTTGGGGGACAGGCTGACTATGGCTACACCTTC	CSVGGQADYGYTF
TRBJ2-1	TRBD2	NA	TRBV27	TGTGCCAGCAGTTTATCCGGCCGACTAGCGGGAGTCAATGAGCAGTTCTTC	CASSLSGRLAGVNEQFF
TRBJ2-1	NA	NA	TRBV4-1	TGCGCCAGCAGCTCTCCGGAAGGGAGTGAGCAGTTCTTC	CASSSPEGSEQFF
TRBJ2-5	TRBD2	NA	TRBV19	TGTGCCAGTAGTATTGGACTAGCGGCAGAGACCCAGTACTTC	CASSIGLAAETQYF
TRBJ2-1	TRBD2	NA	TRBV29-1	TGCAGCGTTGAGGGACTGGCGGGAGGCTCCTACAATGAGCAGTTCTTC	CSVEGLAGGSYNEQFF
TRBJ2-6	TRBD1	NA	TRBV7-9	TGTGCCAGCAGGACCGACAGGGCCGGGGCCAACGTCCTGACTTTC	CASRTDRAGANVLTF
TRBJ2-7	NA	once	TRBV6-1	TGTGCCAGCAGTCAGAAAGGGAGGAGCTACGAGCAGTACTTC	CASSQKGRSYEQYF
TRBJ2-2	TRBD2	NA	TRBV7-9	TGTGCCAGCACCTTCCGGACTAGCGTCAACACCGGGGAGCTGTTTTTT	CASTFRTSVNTGELFF
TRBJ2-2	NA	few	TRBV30	TGTGCCTGGAGTGCGCAGGGGACCGGGGAGCTGTTTTTT	CAWSAQGTGELFF
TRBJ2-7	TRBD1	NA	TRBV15	TGTGCCACCAGCCCGGACAGGTCTACCTACGAGCAGTACTTC	CATSPDRSTYEQYF
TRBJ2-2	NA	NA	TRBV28	TGTGCCAGCAGTTTATCTAGCCGGGAGCTGTTTTTT	CASSLSSRELFF
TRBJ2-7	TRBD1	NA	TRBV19	TGTGCCAGTAGTCTCAACAGGGGGAGCTCCTACGAGCAGTACTTC	CASSLNRGSSYEQYF
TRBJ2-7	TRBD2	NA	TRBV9	TGTGCCAGCAGCGCCGGGACTAGCCCCTCCTACGAGCAGTACTTC	CASSAGTSPSYEQYF
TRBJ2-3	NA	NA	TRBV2	TGTGCCAGCAGTGCCACTATCGCACTGGGAGATACGCAGTATTTT	CASSATIALGDTQYF
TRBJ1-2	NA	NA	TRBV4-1	TGCGCCAGCAGCCAAGGACAGGCCGACTACTATGGCTACACCTTC	CASSQGQADYYGYTF
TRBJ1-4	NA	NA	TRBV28	TGTGCCAGCAGTTTCCCACAGGGAACTAATGAAAAACTGTTTTTT	CASSFPQGTNEKLFF
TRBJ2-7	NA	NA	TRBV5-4	TGTGCCAGCAGCCCAAACTCCTACGAGCAGTACTTC	CASSPNSYEQYF
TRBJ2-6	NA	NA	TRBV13	TGTGCCAGCAGCTTAAGTATGTCCAACGGCCTGACTTTC	CASSLSMSNGLTF
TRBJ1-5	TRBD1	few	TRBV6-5	TGTGCCAGCAGCGACAGGGGGGGCGTACAGCCCCAGCATTTT	CASSDRGGVQPQHF
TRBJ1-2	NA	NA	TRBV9	TGTGCCAGCCGGCCCTTAACAGGGCCCTATGGCTACACCTTC	CASRPLTGPYGYTF
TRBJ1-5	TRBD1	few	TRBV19	TGTGCCAGTAAGGCCCCGGGACAGGGGGCGGATCAGCCCCAGCATTTT	CASKAPGQGADQPQHF